A selection of T cell receptor beta chains follows, all from one sample in a study. TCRdb re-called the 5' RACE reads with MiXCR, one entry per CDR3 protein. The sample lists more than 45,000 distinct CDR3 sequences; more than 25% were seen once. Specimen: tumor-infiltrating memory CD4+ T cells sorted from the breast tumor. The receptors were sampled from a female donor with breast cancer. CDR3s include the opening cysteine and the closing phenylalanine or tryptophan.

j_gene: TRBJ2-1
v_gene: TRBV28
CDR3aa: CASTKQQGRQFF

j_gene: TRBJ2-5
v_gene: TRBV7-9
CDR3aa: CASSLVAGGPETQYF

j_gene: TRBJ2-1
v_gene: TRBV12-3/TRBV12-4
CDR3aa: CASRSGDNSQFRSYNEQFF

j_gene: TRBJ1-1
v_gene: TRBV6-5
CDR3aa: CASSYRGGDTEAFF

j_gene: TRBJ1-2
v_gene: TRBV5-1
CDR3aa: CASSFRDRSGYTF

j_gene: TRBJ2-1
v_gene: TRBV12-3/TRBV12-4
CDR3aa: CASSPTSGRFAWYNEQFF

j_gene: TRBJ2-1
v_gene: TRBV20-1
CDR3aa: CSARGTGTRYNEQFF

j_gene: TRBJ1-1
v_gene: TRBV6-1
CDR3aa: CASSERITEAFF

j_gene: TRBJ2-3
v_gene: TRBV5-1
CDR3aa: CASSLGPPGQGLTDTQYF

j_gene: TRBJ2-2
v_gene: TRBV20-1
CDR3aa: CSARTPGAGELFF